The 13 T cell receptor beta chains presented below share a single source sample, sequenced in a study of cytomegalovirus exposure and HLA in healthy donors. This PCR relied on a set of 60 Vbeta primers and 13 Jbeta primers. Assay used: immunoSEQ multiplex PCR; TCRdb lists only in-frame clones, some missing. The sample carries fewer than 200,000 clones, about four fifths recorded once. The specimen sequenced was PBMCs. Receptors originate from a male donor in good health and CMV-seropositive.

By frequency in the sample, this clone is medium-sized. This chain connects TRBV6-5 to TRBJ1-2; D remains unclear. This CDR3 is built from 15 residues. Trimming cost V 6 bases and J 0 bases, with 14 bases left between them. Germline CDR1 reads MNHEY; CDR2 reads SVGAGI. CDR3 residues: CASRPTGIPNYGYTF. The CDR3, as DNA: TGTGCCAGCAGACCGACGGGGATCCCTAACTATGGCTACACCTTC.

On this clone itself: The sample has other DNA sequences that encode this CDR3 too. Written as DNA, the CDR3 is TGTGCCAGCAGCTTAAGGGGTACAGATACGCAGTATTTT. Translation gives CASSLRGTDTQYF. The V gene is TRBV11-3, the J gene TRBJ2-3; maybe TRBD1 (5 bases). This CDR3 has 13 residues. Germline-derived CDR1 and CDR2 are SGHNT and YENEEA. V lost 2 bases, J lost 3 bases, and 6 bases lay in between.

The chain combines TRBV10-3 with TRBJ2-1; 9 bases are shared with TRBD1. The CDR3 is made up of 17 amino acids. Germline V CDR1 and CDR2: ENHRY, SYGVKD. The V and J ends lost 0 bases and 3 bases, in that order; junction bases with no gene match: 6. DNA for the CDR3: TGTGCCATCAGTGAGTCGGTGGGACAGGGACGCTACAATGAGCAGTTCTTC. It specifies CAISESVGQGRYNEQFF.

The chain combines TRBV30 with TRBJ1-2; 7 bases match TRBD1. Germline lookup yields CDR1 GTSNPN and CDR2 SVGIG (reference sequence). The CDR3 sequence is 13 residues long. V shed 4 bases and J 4 bases; nucleotides not matched to a gene: 6. The CDR3, as DNA: TGTGCCTGGATGACAGGGACTCCCTATGGCTACACCTTC. It encodes CAWMTGTPYGYTF.

This chain connects TRBV9 to TRBJ2-2; 8 positions agree with TRBD2. Trimming took 4 bases from V and 0 from J; bases not matched to a gene: 8. CDR1 and CDR2 (germline): SGDLS, YYNGEE. This CDR3 has 17 amino acids. The CDR3 sequence is CASSSNRRGANTGELFF. In DNA, the CDR3 is TGTGCCAGCAGCAGCAACCGGCGGGGGGCGAACACCGGGGAGCTGTTTTTT.

The CDR3 loop reads CASSKALWTASGNTIYF. The CDR3 bases are TGTGCCAGCAGCAAAGCGCTTTGGACAGCCTCTGGAAACACCATATATTTT. The chain couples TRBV21-1 to TRBJ1-3; the table assigns TRBD1, which was not confirmed against the DNA. TRBV21-1 is a known pseudogene. CDR3 length equals 17 residues.

This clone has a single count. The chain is built from TRBV5-1 and TRBJ2-3; 11 nucleotides align to TRBD2. This CDR3 region has 17 residues. Germline values: CDR1 SGHRS, CDR2 YFSETQ. With 3 bases clipped from V and 3 bases from J, the junction kept 9 bases outside the gene matches. CDR3 protein: CASSWAMTSGETDTQYF. CDR3 nucleotides: TGCGCCAGCAGCTGGGCGATGACTAGCGGGGAGACAGATACGCAGTATTTT.

The table lists this clone with a few counts. The CDR3 region has the DNA TGTGCCAGCAGCCAATTGGGCGCCAGGGGGGCCGGGGAGCTGTTTTTT. It yields the protein CASSQLGARGAGELFF. This rearrangement joins TRBV7-2 to TRBJ2-2, with a weak D call TRBD1 (7 bases). The germline V gene encodes CDR1 SGHTA and CDR2 FQGNSA. V was shortened by 5 bases and J by 6 bases, with 19 bases between the two germline ends. This CDR3 has 16 amino acids.

In DNA, the CDR3 is TGTGCCAGCAGCCTGGGACATTTCGAGCAGTACTTC. Amino acid sequence: CASSLGHFEQYF. The chain joins TRBV7-9 to TRBJ2-7; weak D call: TRBD1 (6 bases). Trimming shortened V by 5 bases and J by 6 bases, and 11 bases separated the two germline ends. CDR3 length: 12 residues. Germline CDR1 SEHNR, CDR2 FQNEAQ (reference sequence).

The V call is TRBV29-1, the J call TRBJ1-2; no firm D call. The length of the CDR3 is 12 residues. Germline V gene data show CDR1 as SQVTM and CDR2 as ANQGSEA. Trimming pared 3 bases from V and 6 bases from J, leaving 11 bases between. In nucleotides, the CDR3 is TGCAGCGTTGAGGGCAAAAACCATGGCTACACCTTC. Translating gives CSVEGKNHGYTF.

The rearrangement uses TRBV5-1 and TRBJ2-3; a possible D gene is TRBD1 (6 bases). V dropped 4 bases and J dropped 3 bases, with 12 bases sitting between them. Germline V gives CDR1 SGHRS, CDR2 YFSETQ. The CDR3 consists of 14 residues. This chain's CDR3 is CASSKDSNTDTQYF. The DNA for the CDR3 is TGCGCCAGCAGCAAGGACAGCAATACAGATACGCAGTATTTT.

A few counts support this clone. This chain connects TRBV30 to TRBJ1-1; no firm D call. The CDR3 is 13 amino acids. Trimming took 3 bases from V and 3 from J, leaving 11 bases between them. Germline CDR1 and CDR2: GTSNPN and SVGIG (reference sequence). The CDR3 region is CAWRNSLDTEAFF. CDR3 coding DNA: TGTGCCTGGAGAAACTCCCTGGACACTGAAGCTTTCTTT.

This chain uses TRBV6-5 with TRBJ1-3, with no clear D. This CDR3 has 14 amino acids. The germline V and J ends were trimmed by 2 bases and 0 bases, with 5 bases remaining between them. Germline CDR1 is MNHEY and CDR2 is SVGAGI. The DNA for the CDR3 is TGTGCCAGCAGTTACACAGCCTCTGGAAACACCATATATTTT. Amino acids: CASSYTASGNTIYF.